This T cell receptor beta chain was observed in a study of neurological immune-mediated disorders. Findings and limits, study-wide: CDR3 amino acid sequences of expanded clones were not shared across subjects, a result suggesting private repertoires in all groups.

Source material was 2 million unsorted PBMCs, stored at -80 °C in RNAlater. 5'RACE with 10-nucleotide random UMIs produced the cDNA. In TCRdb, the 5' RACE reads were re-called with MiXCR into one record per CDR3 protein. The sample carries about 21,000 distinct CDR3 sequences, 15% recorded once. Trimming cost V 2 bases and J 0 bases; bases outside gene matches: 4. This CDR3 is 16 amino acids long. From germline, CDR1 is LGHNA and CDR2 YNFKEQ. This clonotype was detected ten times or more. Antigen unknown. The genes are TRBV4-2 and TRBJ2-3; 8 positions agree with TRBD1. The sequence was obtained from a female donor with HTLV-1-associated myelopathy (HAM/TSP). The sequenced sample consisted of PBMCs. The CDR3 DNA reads TGTGCCAGCAGCCAATCGACAGGGGTCAGCACAGATACGCAGTATTTT. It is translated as CASSQSTGVSTDTQYF.